This TCR beta chain stems from a study of OX40 agonist ivuxolimab in advanced cancers. The CDR3 is 15 residues long. Germline V gives CDR1 LNHDA, CDR2 SQIVND (reference sequence). With 5 bases removed from V and 0 bases from J, the gap between germline ends came to 11 bases. Sequenced by immunoSEQ multiplex PCR; TCRdb stores in-frame clones only, minus some. This table holds around 58,000 clones, more than 85% found once. Whole-study results and caveats: Certain nonresponding patients likewise had low normalized T-cell clonal expansion.

On this clone: Its antigen remains unknown.

This clonotype was obtained from an adult with an advanced solid tumor such as melanoma, head and neck, liver or kidney cancer. This chain connects TRBV19 to TRBJ2-1, with a weak D call TRBD1 (5 bases). The source material was CD4+ or CD8+ T cells sorted from blood, sampled in a trial of the OX40 agonist ivuxolimab. This chain's CDR3 is CASSPQGSSYNEQFF. CDR3 DNA: TGTGCCAGTAGTCCCCAGGGTAGCTCCTACAATGAGCAGTTCTTC.